This section outlines one T cell receptor beta chain sequence together with its context. Its antigen is as yet unknown. The data originate from a study of early T cells in non-severe SARS-CoV-2 infection. The wider study: Bulk RNA isolated from unsorted whole blood underwent sequencing; chains were not paired. Study-wide results and caveats: Missing private and CD4 specificities, VDJdb matching favored anti-spike CD8 responses.

CDR3 length: 13 amino acids. The V end was cut by 7 bases, the J end by 9 bases, with 19 bases between. Germline CDR1 SNHLY, CDR2 FYNNEI. Individual cDNA molecules were tagged with unique molecular identifiers, the study reported. TCRdb reanalysed the 5' RACE reads using MiXCR and keeps one entry per CDR3 protein. The repertoire holds roughly 60,000 distinct CDR3 sequences, with around 12% as singletons. The V call is TRBV2, the J call TRBJ2-7, with a weak D call TRBD1 (7 bases). This sequence was found in an adult who was a healthcare worker with PCR-confirmed SARS-CoV-2 infection or an uninfected control (not recorded which). The sample was whole blood. CDR3 nucleotides: TGTGCCAGCACTAGGGACAGCGGAGGGCTGCAGTACTTC. Translating gives CASTRDSGGLQYF.